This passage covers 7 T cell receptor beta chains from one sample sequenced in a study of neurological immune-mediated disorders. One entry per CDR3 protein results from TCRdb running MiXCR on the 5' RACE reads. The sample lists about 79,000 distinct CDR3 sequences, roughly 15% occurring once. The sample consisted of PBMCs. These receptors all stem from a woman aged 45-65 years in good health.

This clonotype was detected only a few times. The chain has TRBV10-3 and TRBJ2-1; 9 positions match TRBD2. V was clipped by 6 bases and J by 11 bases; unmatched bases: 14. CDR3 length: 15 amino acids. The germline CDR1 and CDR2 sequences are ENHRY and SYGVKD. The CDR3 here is CAIRASGGPPVKQFF. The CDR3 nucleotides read TGTGCCATCAGGGCCAGCGGGGGGCCCCCGGTCAAGCAGTTCTTC.

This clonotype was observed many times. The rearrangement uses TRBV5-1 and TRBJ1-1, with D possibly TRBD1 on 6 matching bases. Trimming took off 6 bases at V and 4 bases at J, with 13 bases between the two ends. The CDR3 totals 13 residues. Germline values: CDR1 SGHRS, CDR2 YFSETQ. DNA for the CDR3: TGCGCCAGCAATTCAGGGGAAACCACTGAAGCTTTCTTT. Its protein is CASNSGETTEAFF.

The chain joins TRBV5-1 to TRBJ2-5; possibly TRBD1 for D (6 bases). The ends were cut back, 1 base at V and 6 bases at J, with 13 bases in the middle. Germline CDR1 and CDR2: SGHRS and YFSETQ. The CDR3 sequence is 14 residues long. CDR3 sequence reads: CASSLQQGCQTQYF. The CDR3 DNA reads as TGCGCCAGCAGCTTGCAACAGGGTTGTCAGACCCAGTACTTC.

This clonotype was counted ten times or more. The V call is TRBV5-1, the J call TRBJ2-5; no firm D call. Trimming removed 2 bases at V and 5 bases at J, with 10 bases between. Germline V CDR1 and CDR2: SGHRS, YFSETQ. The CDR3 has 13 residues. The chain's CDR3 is CASSFGLGETQYF. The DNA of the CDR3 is TGCGCCAGCAGCTTCGGGTTGGGGGAGACCCAGTACTTC.

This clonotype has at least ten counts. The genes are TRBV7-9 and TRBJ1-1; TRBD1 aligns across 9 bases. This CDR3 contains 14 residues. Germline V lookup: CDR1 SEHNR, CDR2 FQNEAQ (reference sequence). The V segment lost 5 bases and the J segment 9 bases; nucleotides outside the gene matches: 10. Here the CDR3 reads CASSRQGVGVKAFF. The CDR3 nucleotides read TGTGCCAGCAGCCGACAGGGGGTAGGAGTCAAAGCTTTCTTT.

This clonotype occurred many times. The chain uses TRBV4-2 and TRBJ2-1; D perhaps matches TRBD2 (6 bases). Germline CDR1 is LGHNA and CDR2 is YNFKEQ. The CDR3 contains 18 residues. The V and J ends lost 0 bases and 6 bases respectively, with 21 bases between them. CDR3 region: CASSQELARRVQFNEQFF. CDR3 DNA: TGTGCCAGCAGCCAAGAACTAGCCCGAAGAGTACAATTCAATGAGCAGTTCTTC.

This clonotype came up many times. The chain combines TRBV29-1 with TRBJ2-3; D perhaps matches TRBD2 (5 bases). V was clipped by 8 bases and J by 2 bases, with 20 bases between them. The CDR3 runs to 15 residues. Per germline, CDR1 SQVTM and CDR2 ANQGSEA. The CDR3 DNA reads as TGCAGCTCACGCCGGGCGGGCGACTCCACAGATACGCAGTATTTT. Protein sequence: CSSRRAGDSTDTQYF.